This is a list of T cell receptor beta chains from one sample in a study of blood T cell repertoires in COVID-19. The method was immunoSEQ multiplex PCR; TCRdb's version includes in-frame clones alone and lacks a portion of them. The sample lists 150,000 to 200,000 clones; 80% to 85% were seen once. The material sequenced was peripheral blood. The receptors come from a woman in her 40s with acute or convalescent COVID-19. Both conserved end residues are part of each CDR3. The D gene is left open where the match is weak. Expanded clones get a size class; other rows say once, few or many, or leave the size out.

CASSSQRRLAGANEQFF	TGTGCCAGCAGTTCCCAGCGGAGACTAGCGGGAGCCAATGAGCAGTTCTTC	NA	TRBV3-1/TRBV3-2	TRBJ2-1	TRBD2
CASSYSAGRRQPQHF	TGTGCCAGCAGTTACTCGGCTGGGAGGAGGCAGCCCCAGCATTTT	NA	TRBV6-5	TRBJ1-5	NA
CASSSREARHYEQYF	TGTGCCAGCAGCTCGCGGGAGGCCCGACATTACGAGCAGTACTTC	many	TRBV5-8	TRBJ2-7	TRBD2
CASSVKRLAGYEQYF	TGTGCCAGCAGCGTAAAGCGTCTAGCGGGCTACGAGCAGTACTTC	NA	TRBV7-8	TRBJ2-7	TRBD2
CASSYDLDGELFF	TGCGCCAGCAGCTACGACTTGGACGGGGAGCTGTTTTTT	NA	TRBV5-1	TRBJ2-2	NA
CAWSGQDSYEQYF	TGTGCCTGGAGTGGACAGGACTCCTACGAGCAGTACTTC	NA	TRBV30	TRBJ2-7	NA
CASSPTPNTEAFF	TGTGCCAGCTCACCCACACCGAACACTGAAGCTTTCTTT	few	TRBV18	TRBJ1-1	NA
CASSRGQANTIYF	TGTGCCAGCAGTCGCGGACAGGCAAACACCATATATTTT	NA	TRBV3-1/TRBV3-2	TRBJ1-3	TRBD1
CAITPRAGQQFF	TGTGCCATTACACCCAGGGCAGGCCAGCAGTTCTTC	NA	TRBV7-9	TRBJ2-1	NA
CASIPSRGRALEQYF	TGTGCCAGCATCCCATCACGGGGGAGGGCCCTCGAGCAGTACTTC	NA	TRBV27	TRBJ2-7	TRBD2
CASSVRGGPQETQYF	TGTGCCAGCAGCGTGCGGGGGGGTCCTCAAGAGACCCAGTACTTC	NA	TRBV5-5	TRBJ2-5	TRBD2
CASSREDRGNYEQYF	TGCGCCAGCAGCCGGGAGGACAGGGGCAACTACGAGCAGTACTTC	NA	TRBV4-1	TRBJ2-7	TRBD1
CASSHYPTEAFF	TGTGCCAGCAGCCACTACCCCACTGAAGCTTTCTTT	few	TRBV14	TRBJ1-1	NA
CASSESLQTWTGGVGYTF	TGTGCCAGCAGTGAAAGCCTTCAAACTTGGACAGGGGGGGTCGGCTACACCTTC	NA	TRBV6-1	TRBJ1-2	TRBD1
CSAGTEAFF	TGCAGCGCCGGCACTGAAGCTTTCTTT	NA	TRBV29-1	TRBJ1-1	NA
CASSLEQAGYRNTEAFF	TGTGCCAGCAGCTTGGAGCAGGCAGGGTATAGGAACACTGAAGCTTTCTTT	once	TRBV5-5	TRBJ1-1	NA
CASKGQGVDEQYF	TGTGCCAGCAAGGGACAGGGGGTCGACGAGCAGTACTTC	few	TRBV6-6	TRBJ2-7	TRBD1
CASSPRQARTEAFF	TGTGCCAGCAGCCCCAGGCAGGCCCGCACTGAAGCTTTCTTT	NA	TRBV3-1/TRBV3-2	TRBJ1-1	NA
CASSGQGAVRAYEQYF	TGTGCCAGCAGCGGGCAGGGGGCTGTTAGGGCCTACGAGCAGTACTTC	few	TRBV5-6	TRBJ2-7	TRBD1
CASSPGITGPIYNSPLHF	TGTGCCAGCTCACCGGGGATAACAGGGCCAATCTATAATTCACCCCTCCACTTT	NA	TRBV18	TRBJ1-6	NA
CASSFTKIYGYTF	TGTGCCAGTAGTTTTACTAAGATCTATGGCTACACCTTC	NA	TRBV19	TRBJ1-2	NA
CASSLLDRGYEQYF	TGTGCCAGCAGTTTGCTGGACAGGGGCTACGAGCAGTACTTC	NA	TRBV28	TRBJ2-7	TRBD1
CASSARTGLEKLFF	TGTGCCAGCAGTGCCAGGACAGGGCTTGAAAAACTGTTTTTT	NA	TRBV27	TRBJ1-4	TRBD1
CASSLSGTANNEQFF	TGTGCCAGCAGTCTATCGGGGACAGCAAACAATGAGCAGTTCTTC	NA	TRBV27	TRBJ2-1	TRBD1
CASSLDRWTGELFF	TGTGCCAGCAGCTTAGACAGATGGACCGGGGAGCTGTTTTTT	NA	TRBV7-3	TRBJ2-2	NA
CASSLAGPYNEQFF	TGTGCCAGCAGCTTAGCGGGGCCCTACAATGAGCAGTTCTTC	few	TRBV5-4	TRBJ2-1	TRBD2
CASSLAGGTGFSGNTIYF	TGTGCCAGCAGCTTGGCCGGGGGGACAGGATTCTCTGGAAACACCATATATTTT	NA	TRBV5-8	TRBJ1-3	TRBD1
CASSQGYSGSGQETQYF	TGCGCCAGCAGCCAAGGATATAGCGGGAGTGGCCAAGAGACCCAGTACTTC	NA	TRBV4-1	TRBJ2-5	TRBD2